Each of the 12 T cell receptor beta chains below was sequenced from the same sample in a study of metastatic and nonmetastatic thyroid tumors. With MiXCR, TCRdb called clones anew from the PCR reads. The sample has roughly 20,000 clones; 34% are singletons. No treatment of any kind had been given to any patient before thyroid surgery. The sample was tumor tissue. The receptor source for this set is a male donor with papillary thyroid cancer or a benign thyroid nodule (not recorded which). Some clones in this sample may be carry-over from other donors' samples.

The V call is TRBV5-1, the J call TRBJ2-5, with no clear D. This CDR3 is built from 13 residues. Per the germline V gene, CDR1 is SGHRS and CDR2 is YFSETQ. V lost 5 bases and J 2 bases, leaving 10 bases between the germline ends. CDR3 sequence (DNA): TGCGCCAGCAGTGGGGTTGGTCAAGAGACCCAGTACTTC. This codes for CASSGVGQETQYF.

The V gene is TRBV11-2, the J gene TRBJ2-2; 7 positions agree with TRBD1. The CDR3 sequence is 15 residues long. CDR1 SGHAT and CDR2 FQNNGV come from the germline V gene. With V trimmed by 4 bases and J by 5 bases, 7 bases remained unmatched. CDR3: CASSSQGLDTGELFF. CDR3 coding DNA: TGTGCCAGCAGCTCACAGGGGTTGGATACCGGGGAGCTGTTTTTT.

The genes are TRBV4-3 and TRBJ2-2, with TRBD2 matching 7 bases. The junction had 15 bases not matched to a gene; V was cut back by 1 base and J by 7 bases. The CDR3 runs to 18 residues. Germline CDR1 LGHNA, CDR2 YSLEER. The CDR3 here is CASSQVPSGAFGVGELFF. The CDR3, as DNA: TGCGCCAGCAGCCAAGTGCCTAGCGGAGCCTTTGGGGTCGGGGAGCTGTTTTTT.

This clone showed up many times. The rearrangement joins TRBV6-1 to TRBJ2-1, with D uncertain. CDR3 length equals 16 residues. Germline CDR1 reads MNHNS; CDR2 reads SASEGT. V dropped 6 bases and J dropped 0 bases, with 15 bases sitting between them. Here the CDR3 reads CASSRIDWSSYNEQFF. CDR3 DNA sequence: TGTGCCAGCAGCCGGATTGACTGGAGCTCCTACAATGAGCAGTTCTTC.

This clone was detected ten times or more. Given the absence of the conserved phenylalanine or tryptophan at the CDR3 end, a read error is likely. The DNA is omitted, as the CDR3 cannot be located on it reliably, and the CDR3 follows TCRdb's listing. The chain's CDR3 is CASSSLIL. The chain is built from TRBV11-2 and TRBJ1-2. The CDR3 extends over 8 residues, inclusive of both ends. Looked up from germline, CDR1 is SGHAT and CDR2 is FQNNGV.

Details on this clone: Possible read error: a much larger clone is one base away. The chain is built from TRBV10-3 and TRBJ2-1; TRBD1 agrees at 7 bases. Germline values: CDR1 ENHRY, CDR2 SYGVKD. The CDR3 sequence is 13 residues long. V lost 3 bases, J lost 7 bases, and 3 bases stayed unmatched. The CDR3 is CAISDRGTNEQFF. In DNA, the CDR3 is TGTGCCATCAGTGACAGGGGGACGAATGAGCAGTTCTTC.

The V and J genes are TRBV4-1 and TRBJ2-7, with D possibly TRBD1 on 5 matching bases. Germline CDR1 reads MGHRA; CDR2 reads YSYEKL. This CDR3 has 14 amino acids. The V gene lost 0 bases and the J gene lost 1 base, with 7 bases spanning the gap. The CDR3 DNA is TGCGCCAGCAGCCAAGATAGACAGTCCTACGAGCAGTACTTC. It translates to CASSQDRQSYEQYF.

This clone was observed a single time. The chain uses TRBV2 and TRBJ2-7, with 9 positions matching TRBD1. Unmatched junction bases numbered 10, after V lost 0 bases and J lost 7 bases. The V gene's germline CDR1 is SNHLY and CDR2 FYNNEI. This CDR3 region has 16 residues. CDR3: CASSEASGTGNGEQYF. The CDR3 region has the DNA TGTGCCAGCAGTGAAGCCTCCGGGACAGGGAATGGTGAGCAGTACTTC.

This chain connects TRBV7-2 to TRBJ2-1, with D possibly matching TRBD2 (5 bases). CDR1 is SGHTA and CDR2 is FQGNSA in the germline V gene. The CDR3 covers 15 residues. V lost 0 bases and J lost 3, with 9 bases in between. The CDR3 region has the DNA TGTGCCAGCAGCTTAGCAGGGAGCCACTACAATGAGCAGTTCTTC. Its protein is CASSLAGSHYNEQFF.

Concerning this clone itself: A read error may explain this, as a much larger clone is one base away. The chain joins TRBV7-9 to TRBJ2-5; either TRBD1 or TRBD2 may fit D (5 bases each). The ends were cut back, 8 bases at V and 6 bases at J, with 13 bases in the middle. Germline CDR1 SEHNR, CDR2 FQNEAQ (reference sequence). This CDR3 is 12 amino acids long. In DNA, the CDR3 is TGTGCCAGCGGGAGAGGACAACAGACCCAGTACTTC. Amino acids: CASGRGQQTQYF.

At least ten counts were recorded for this clone. Just one base apart from a much larger clone, this may be a read error. The genes are TRBV19 and TRBJ2-1; 8 nucleotides match TRBD1. The length of the CDR3 is 15 residues. Germline CDR1 and CDR2: LNHDA and SQIVND (reference sequence). The V and J ends lost 10 bases and 9 bases, in that order; junction bases with no gene match: 17. For the CDR3, the DNA is TGTGCCACCAAGATGGCGGGACAGGCCGACAGTGAGCAGTTCTTC. Protein: CATKMAGQADSEQFF.

This clone was found many times. A read error may explain this, as a much larger clone is one base away. The sample holds other DNA sequences that translate to the same CDR3. The V gene is TRBV2, the J gene TRBJ2-3, with TRBD2 identical over 7 bases. Germline CDR1 reads SNHLY; CDR2 reads FYNNEI. The CDR3 is 11 amino acids. The trim removed 8 bases at V and 6 bases at J, leaving 2 bases unmatched. The CDR3 here is CASGGDDTQYF. The DNA for the CDR3 is TGTGCCAGCGGGGGGGATGATACGCAGTATTTT.